This entry concerns a single TCR beta chain. The data were taken from a study of blood T cell repertoires in COVID-19. Overall study context: Acute-phase and convalescent COVID-19 samples originated in the United States, Italy and Spain. Sources were T cells, B-cell-depleted T cells, or PBMCs; the material itself was cDNA or gDNA.

V gave up 3 bases and J gave up 4 bases, with 13 bases separating them. This CDR3 is 15 amino acids long. Germline V gene sequence: CDR1 SGDLS, CDR2 YYNGEE. In the study's own analysis: Reference gene primer amplification gave nucleated cell count estimates. The table came from immunoSEQ multiplex PCR; TCRdb's copy has only in-frame clones and leaves some out. The V and J calls and clone size come from that table; D and trimming were worked out from the DNA. The sample holds around 700,000 clones; 85% to 90% are singletons and the top ten take roughly 0.25%. Sequences were obtained from peripheral blood. The chain joins TRBV9 to TRBJ1-4; D is possibly TRBD1 (6 bases). This clonotype originated in a woman aged 18 to 35 with acute or convalescent COVID-19. CDR3 sequence (DNA): TGTGCCAGCAGCGCAGGGGAACACAGTAATGAAAAACTGTTTTTT. It is translated as CASSAGEHSNEKLFF.